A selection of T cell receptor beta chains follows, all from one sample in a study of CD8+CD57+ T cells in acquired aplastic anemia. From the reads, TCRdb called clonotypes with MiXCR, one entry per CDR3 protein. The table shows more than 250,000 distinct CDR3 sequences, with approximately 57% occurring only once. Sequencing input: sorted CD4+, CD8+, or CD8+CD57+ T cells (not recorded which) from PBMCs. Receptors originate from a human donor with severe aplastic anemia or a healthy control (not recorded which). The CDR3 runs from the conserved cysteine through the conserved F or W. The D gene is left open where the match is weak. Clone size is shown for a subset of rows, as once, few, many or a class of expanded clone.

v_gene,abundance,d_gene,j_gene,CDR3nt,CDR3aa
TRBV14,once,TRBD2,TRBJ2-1,TGTGCCAGCAGTGAGCTAGCGGGGGGCTCCTACAATGAGCAGTTCTTC,CASSELAGGSYNEQFF
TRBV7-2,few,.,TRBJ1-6,TGTGCCAGCAGCCTTGCCCTCAGTGGTTCACCCCTCCACTTT,CASSLALSGSPLHF
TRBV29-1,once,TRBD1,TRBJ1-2,TGCAGCGTTGATGGCAGGGGGCAAGGCTACACCTTC,CSVDGRGQGYTF
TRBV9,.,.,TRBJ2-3,TGTGCCAGCAGTGGTCGTGGGGTGGATACGCAGTATTTT,CASSGRGVDTQYF
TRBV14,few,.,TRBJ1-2,TGTGCCAGCAGCCAATCGGGGCCTGGTGGCTACACCTTC,CASSQSGPGGYTF
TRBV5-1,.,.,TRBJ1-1,TGCACCTGCAGCTCCACAGGGTCCCTGAACACTGAAGCTTTCTTT,CTCSSTGSLNTEAFF
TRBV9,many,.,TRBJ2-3,TGTGCCAGCAGCAAAAACACAGATACGCAGTATTTT,CASSKNTDTQYF
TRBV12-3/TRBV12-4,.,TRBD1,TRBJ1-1,TGTGCCAGCAGACCAACAGGGGGAAGATCTGGAGCTTTCTTT,CASRPTGGRSGAFF
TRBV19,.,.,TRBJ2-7,TGTGCCAGTAGTAACTCGGGCTACTACGAGCAGTACTTC,CASSNSGYYEQYF
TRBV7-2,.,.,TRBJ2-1,TGTTCTAGCAGCTTAGACAGTACCAATGAGCAGTTCTTC,CSSSLDSTNEQFF
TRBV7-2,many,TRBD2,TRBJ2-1,TGTGCCAGCAGATATGCCGGGACTAGTTCAGTGTCTGAGCAGTTCTTC,CASRYAGTSSVSEQFF
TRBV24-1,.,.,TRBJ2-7,TGCGCCAGCAGCCCAAGCTTCGGGAGTTACGGGCAGTACTTC,CASSPSFGSYGQYF
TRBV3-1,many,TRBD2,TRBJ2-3,TGTGCCAGCAGCCAAGGGACTAGCGGGGTCCGAACAGATACGCAGTATTTT,CASSQGTSGVRTDTQYF
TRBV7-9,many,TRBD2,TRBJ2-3,TGTGCCAGCAGCTTAGGGGCTAGCGGGAGTAGCACAGATACGCAGTATTTT,CASSLGASGSSTDTQYF
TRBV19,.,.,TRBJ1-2,TGTGCCACTCACAACAGGGTTGATGGCTACACCTTC,CATHNRVDGYTF
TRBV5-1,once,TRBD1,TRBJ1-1,TGCGCCAGCAGCTTCCGACAGGGGAAGAACACTGAAGCTTTCTTT,CASSFRQGKNTEAFF
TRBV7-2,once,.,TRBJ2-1,TGTGCCAGCAGCTTAAGTGGTGTCCCGGGGAATGAGCAGTTCTTC,CASSLSGVPGNEQFF
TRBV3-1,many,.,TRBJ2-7,TGTGCCAGCAGCCAGGGCGCCCAGATCAAATACGAGCAGTACTTC,CASSQGAQIKYEQYF
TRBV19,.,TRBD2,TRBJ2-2,TGTGCCAGTAGTATAAGCTCGAGCGGGATCACCGGGGAGCTGTTTTTT,CASSISSSGITGELFF
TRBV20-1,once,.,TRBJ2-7,TGCAGTGCTAGAGACTGGTCGGGGAGGTACGAGCAGTACTTC,CSARDWSGRYEQYF
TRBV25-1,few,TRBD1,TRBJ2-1,TGTGCCAGCATTCCTGACAGGGGTGAGCAGTTCTTC,CASIPDRGEQFF
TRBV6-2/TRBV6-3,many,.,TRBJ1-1,TGTGCCAGCAGCTCGGGGGTACAGGTATTCGAGAACACTGAAGCTTTCTTT,CASSSGVQVFENTEAFF
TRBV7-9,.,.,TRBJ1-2,TGTGCCAGCAGCTTACTGGACCCTCACGGCTACACCTTC,CASSLLDPHGYTF
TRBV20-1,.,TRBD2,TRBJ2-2,TGCAGTGCTAGGATAGCGGGGGGGAGAACCGGGGAGCTGTTTTTT,CSARIAGGRTGELFF
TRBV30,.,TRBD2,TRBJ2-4,TGTGCCTACTCGGGGGGGCCGGGAAACATTCAGTACTTC,CAYSGGPGNIQYF
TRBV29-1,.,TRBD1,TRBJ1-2,TGCAGCGTTTCTTCTGCTGGGACAGGCTATGGCTACACCTTC,CSVSSAGTGYGYTF
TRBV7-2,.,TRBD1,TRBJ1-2,TGTGCCAGCAGCTTCGGGACAGGGGGTCAAGGCTACACCTTC,CASSFGTGGQGYTF
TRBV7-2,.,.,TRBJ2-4,TGTGCCAGCAGCTTAGACATAACCCTGGGAAACATTCAGTACTTC,CASSLDITLGNIQYF
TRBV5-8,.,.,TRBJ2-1,TGTGCCAGCAGTTTACTACCTCTAGCGAACACCAACTACAATGAGCAGTTCTTC,CASSLLPLANTNYNEQFF
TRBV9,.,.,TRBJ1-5,TGTGCCAGCAGCCCCTCGGGCGGGGATCAGCCCCAGCATTTT,CASSPSGGDQPQHF